These T cell receptor beta chains were read from a single sample in a study of spatial heterogeneity in lung cancer. TCRdb called the 5' RACE reads again in MiXCR, with one record for every CDR3 protein. The table shows around 120,000 distinct CDR3 sequences, with 10% to 15% occurring only once. The material sequenced was PBMCs, taken at follow-up. Source of these receptors: a male donor with early-stage non-small cell lung cancer. The CDR3 runs from the conserved cysteine through the conserved F or W. A D gene is named only where the DNA matches it firmly. Clone size is stated in some rows and not others, as once, few, many or a class when expanded.

TRBJ1-6	TRBV20-1	TRBD1	-	18	CSARSPGQHNFNNSPLHF	TGCAGTGCTAGGTCCCCGGGACAGCACAATTTCAATAATTCACCCCTCCACTTT
TRBJ2-7	TRBV14	-	-	12	CASSQVPYEQYF	TGTGCCAGCAGCCAAGTTCCCTACGAGCAGTACTTC
TRBJ2-1	TRBV12-3/TRBV12-4	-	many	13	CASSLSEASGQFF	TGTGCCAGCAGTCTCTCCGAGGCCTCTGGGCAGTTCTTC
TRBJ1-3	TRBV10-3	TRBD1	-	15	CAIRPGQGLENTIYF	TGTGCCATCAGGCCGGGACAGGGGCTCGAAAACACCATATATTTT
TRBJ1-2	TRBV10-3	-	few	13	CAISESHSYGYTF	TGTGCCATCAGTGAGTCACATTCCTATGGCTACACCTTC
TRBJ1-5	TRBV7-2	-	many	15	CASSLRSGLNQPQHF	TGTGCCAGCAGCTTAAGGTCAGGGCTAAATCAGCCCCAGCATTTT
TRBJ1-2	TRBV5-1	TRBD1	-	15	CASSQAGGTGYGYTF	TGCGCCAGCAGCCAAGCAGGGGGCACGGGCTATGGCTACACCTTC
TRBJ1-1	TRBV12-3/TRBV12-4	TRBD1	many	12	CASSLVQGAAFF	TGTGCCAGCAGTTTAGTGCAGGGGGCGGCTTTCTTT
TRBJ2-5	TRBV18	-	-	14	CASSPSIREETQYF	TGTGCCAGCTCACCAAGTATAAGAGAAGAGACCCAGTACTTC
TRBJ2-3	TRBV29-1	-	many	15	CSVVWRGPNTDTQYF	TGCAGCGTTGTCTGGCGGGGGCCCAACACAGATACGCAGTATTTT
TRBJ2-3	TRBV5-1	-	few	15	CASSLGGLTPDTQYF	TGCGCCAGCAGCTTGGGTGGGCTGACTCCAGATACGCAGTATTTT
TRBJ2-7	TRBV10-3	-	-	13	CAITEGFAYEQYF	TGTGCCATCACCGAGGGCTTTGCCTACGAGCAGTACTTC
TRBJ2-5	TRBV9	-	many	14	CASSLGQRTVDQYF	TGTGCCAGCAGCCTAGGACAACGGACGGTCGACCAGTACTTC
TRBJ1-2	TRBV30	TRBD1	few	12	CARDSRNYGYTF	TGTGCCCGGGACAGCCGTAACTATGGCTACACCTTC
TRBJ2-3	TRBV28	TRBD1	-	16	CASSAPRDSSTDTQYF	TGTGCCAGCAGTGCCCCCCGGGACAGTAGCACAGATACGCAGTATTTT
TRBJ2-2	TRBV2	-	-	15	CASSVGRVVTGELFF	TGTGCCAGCAGTGTGGGACGCGTCGTCACCGGGGAGCTGTTTTTT
TRBJ2-7	TRBV18	TRBD1	few	17	CASSLPLGQSPAGEQYF	TGTGCCAGCTCACTTCCCCTGGGACAGTCCCCCGCGGGCGAGCAGTACTTC
TRBJ2-7	TRBV20-1	TRBD2	few	16	CSARSLSGGSTYEQYF	TGCAGTGCTAGATCCCTTAGCGGGGGATCCACCTACGAGCAGTACTTC
TRBJ2-6	TRBV6-5	-	many	17	CASSQTGARSGANVLTF	TGTGCCAGCAGTCAAACCGGGGCCCGCTCTGGGGCCAACGTCCTGACTTTC
TRBJ2-3	TRBV18	-	many	11	CASSPSDTQYF	TGTGCCAGCTCACCCTCAGATACGCAGTATTTT
TRBJ2-1	TRBV6-5	-	few	15	CASGTGGLAVGEQFF	TGTGCCAGTGGCACAGGGGGACTAGCTGTAGGTGAGCAGTTCTTC
TRBJ2-7	TRBV6-5	TRBD1	-	15	CASRAGQGYPYEQYF	TGTGCCAGCAGAGCGGGACAGGGGTACCCCTACGAGCAGTACTTC
TRBJ2-1	TRBV28	TRBD2	few	15	CASSSPRSGDNEQFF	TGTGCCAGCAGTTCACCACGGAGCGGGGACAATGAGCAGTTCTTC
TRBJ2-1	TRBV7-9	-	-	14	CASSLLLEANEQFF	TGTGCCAGCAGCCTGCTCCTTGAGGCTAATGAGCAGTTCTTC
TRBJ1-5	TRBV28	TRBD1	-	15	CASRTTGGSNQPQHF	TGTGCCAGCAGGACGACAGGGGGGAGCAATCAGCCCCAGCATTTT
TRBJ2-1	TRBV7-2	-	few	13	CASSLNSRHEQFF	TGTGCCAGCAGCTTAAACAGTAGGCATGAGCAGTTCTTC
TRBJ2-3	TRBV5-1	-	many	15	CASSLAGSPTDTQYF	TGCGCCAGCAGCTTGGCCGGGTCCCCGACAGATACGCAGTATTTT
TRBJ2-3	TRBV20-1	-	few	12	CSAGRQTDTQYF	TGCAGTGCTGGGCGACAGACAGATACGCAGTATTTT
TRBJ1-2	TRBV28	-	many	13	CASSPGDMNGYTF	TGTGCCAGCAGCCCAGGGGACATGAATGGCTACACCTTC
TRBJ2-5	TRBV5-1	TRBD1	few	14	CASRRGTGVETQYF	TGCGCCAGCCGCAGGGGTACAGGGGTCGAGACCCAGTACTTC
TRBJ2-7	TRBV12-3/TRBV12-4	-	-	14	CASSSSSVFYEQYF	TGTGCCAGCAGTTCTTCCTCAGTTTTCTACGAGCAGTACTTC
TRBJ2-3	TRBV24-1	TRBD2	-	17	CATSEPTSGVFTDTQYF	TGTGCCACCAGTGAACCTACTAGCGGGGTCTTCACAGATACGCAGTATTTT
TRBJ1-1	TRBV11-2	-	few	16	CASSPLLREVNTEAFF	TGTGCCAGCAGCCCCCTCCTTAGGGAAGTGAACACTGAAGCTTTCTTT